This entry features one T cell receptor (beta chain) sequence. Its specificity is not known. These data belong to a study of T cell responses to AZD1222 COVID-19 vaccine. Germline V gene lookup returns CDR1 LGHNA and CDR2 YNFKEQ. This CDR3 contains 18 residues. The trim removed 2 bases at V and 0 bases at J, leaving 7 bases unmatched. This table comes from immunoSEQ multiplex PCR, and its TCRdb copy is limited to in-frame clones, with some not included. The sample holds around 140,000 clones, 90% seen once. Study-wide findings and caveats: Epitopes outside B.1.351 and B.1.1.7 mutated regions reportedly drew nearly half of spike TCRs. Vaccine-associated CD4 TCRs ranged over spike, dominating at 160-218 and 743-854. Donors, mostly white British, included more females; clonal diversity was possibly underestimated.

This TCR was sampled from an adult who received the AZD1222 COVID-19 vaccine. This specimen was peripheral blood, taken 28 days after the second AZD1222 dose. The chain couples TRBV4-2 to TRBJ2-7; 13 nucleotides line up with TRBD2. CDR3 protein: CASSQPLLAGGSSYEQYF. DNA for the CDR3: TGTGCCAGCAGCCAACCTTTACTAGCGGGAGGGAGCTCCTACGAGCAGTACTTC.